Listed here is a single T cell receptor (beta chain). This specimen belongs to a study of Ad26.COV2.S vaccination and SARS-CoV-2 variants. TCRdb's table, derived via immunoSEQ multiplex PCR, lists solely in-frame clones and lacks some. Of about 97,000 clones listed, over 70% were seen once; the top ten hold around a sixth. This receptor was identified in a human donor who had recovered from COVID-19. Sequenced here: peripheral blood, sampled after recovery from COVID-19.

The DNA for the CDR3 is TGCGCCAGCAGCCAAGATCGGGGGGGAGAGCAGTTCTTC. Amino acid sequence: CASSQDRGGEQFF. The chain joins TRBV4-3 to TRBJ2-1, with 8 nucleotides matching TRBD2. CDR1 is LGHNA and CDR2 is YSLEER in the germline V gene. CDR3 length: 13 residues. V lost 0 bases to trimming and J lost 10 bases; unmatched junction nucleotides: 2.